The sequence of this TCR beta chain was determined in a study of T cells after yellow fever vaccination. This clonotype was counted at least ten times. TCR cDNA was made by 5'RACE template switching, adding a universal primer site and UMIs. TCRdb itself ran the 5' RACE reads through MiXCR, one entry per CDR3 protein. The profile shows 200,000 or so distinct CDR3 sequences, 6.7% of them singletons. The germline V gene encodes CDR1 DFQATT and CDR2 SNEGSKA (reference sequence). Losses at the gene ends were 0 bases for V and 5 bases for J; bases not matched to a gene: 16. The CDR3 spans 17 residues. The chain has TRBV20-1 and TRBJ2-7; 7 bases agree with TRBD1. The clonotype comes from a man younger than 40 who received the YFV17D yellow fever vaccine. The source was CD4+ T cells sorted from PBMCs, collected on the day of the yellow fever booster vaccination. The CDR3 loop is CSARDLLGSLQGNEQYF. CDR3 bases: TGCAGTGCTAGAGATCTTTTGGGGAGCCTACAGGGGAACGAGCAGTACTTC.